Below are 21 T cell receptor beta chains sequenced from a single sample in a study of monozygotic twins with inflammatory bowel disease. TCRdb re-called the 5' RACE reads, yielding one record per CDR3 amino acid sequence without DNA. This sample's table has a few hundred thousand distinct CDR3 sequences. The sample taken for sequencing was blood. These receptors came from a human donor with ulcerative colitis or Crohn's disease, or a healthy co-twin of an affected twin (not recorded which).

The chain links TRBV7-3 to TRBJ2-1; checking the TCRdb D call of TRBD1 is not possible without DNA. The germline V gene encodes CDR1 SGHTA and CDR2 FQGTGA. There are 14 residues in the CDR3. The CDR3 reads CASSSLAGPDEQFF. Full variable domain (missing parts from reference TRBV7-3 and TRBJ2-1): GAGVSQTPSNKVTEKGKYVELRCDPISGHTALYWYRQSLGQGPEFLIYFQGTGAADDSGLPNDRFFAVRPEGSVSTLKIQRTERGDSAVYLCASSSLAGPDEQFFGPGTRLTVL.

This rearrangement joins TRBV5-1 to TRBJ2-7; there is no DNA to check the TCRdb D call of TRBD2. The germline V gene has CDR1 SGHRS and CDR2 YFSETQ. The CDR3 runs to 15 residues. The CDR3 loop is CASSLELAGSYEQYF.

CDR3 in amino acids: CASQRGTDTQYF. The chain links TRBV5-1 to TRBJ2-3; the TRBD2 assignment by TCRdb is unverifiable without DNA. The CDR3 length is 12 residues. Germline CDR1 and CDR2: SGHRS and YFSETQ.

The chain links TRBV5-1 to TRBJ1-4. The CDR3 runs 14 residues. Germline CDR1 and CDR2: SGHRS and YFSETQ. The CDR3 is CASSSEGRYEKLFF.

V is TRBV20-1 and J is TRBJ1-5; there is no DNA to check the TCRdb D call of TRBD1. The CDR3 extends over 15 amino acids. In germline, CDR1 is DFQATT, CDR2 SNEGSKA (reference sequence). The chain's CDR3 is CSASRGQGGRQPQHF.

The V call is TRBV27, the J call TRBJ2-7; TCRdb returns TRBD1, unconfirmable since there is no DNA. In germline, CDR1 is MNHEY, CDR2 SMNVEV (reference sequence). The length of the CDR3 is 13 residues. The CDR3 reads CASRPTGSFEQYF.

The V gene is TRBV10-3, the J gene TRBJ2-7; TCRdb calls TRBD1, which cannot be checked without DNA. Germline V gives CDR1 ENHRY, CDR2 SYGVKD. CDR3 size: 13 residues. The CDR3 reads CAISEVPAGEQYF.

V is TRBV5-1 and J is TRBJ2-7; TCRdb's D gene call, TRBD1, goes unchecked for lack of DNA. CDR3 length: 18 residues. Germline V gene data show CDR1 as SGHRS and CDR2 as YFSETQ. This CDR3 reads CASSLLLGRQDRPVEQYF.

The V call is TRBV12-3 or TRBV12-4, the J call TRBJ2-7; TCRdb outputs TRBD2, but without DNA this stays unchecked. The CDR3 is 19 amino acids. The CDR3 protein is CASSFASSLLAGVPYEQYF.

This chain links TRBV7-9 with TRBJ2-7. CDR1 is SEHNR, CDR2 FQNEAQ, per germline (reference sequence). The CDR3 consists of 12 residues. CDR3: CASSLQRYEQYF.

The chain has TRBV5-1 and TRBJ2-3; TCRdb names TRBD1, which stays unverified in the absence of DNA. CDR3 length: 15 amino acids. CDR1 and CDR2 (germline): SGHRS, YFSETQ. The CDR3 reads CASSLGGLDTDTQYF.

The chain carries TRBV4-2 and TRBJ2-5. This CDR3 has 15 amino acids. Germline V lookup: CDR1 LGHNA, CDR2 YNFKEQ. CDR3 region: CASSQDPGNQETQYF.

This chain links TRBV20-1 with TRBJ1-5. The CDR3 length is 15 residues. Germline V lookup: CDR1 DFQATT, CDR2 SNEGSKA (reference sequence). The CDR3 sequence is CSARVKGLSHQPQHF.

J is TRBJ2-7 and V is TRBV20-1; TCRdb lists TRBD2, though no DNA is available to test this call. The CDR3 has 15 residues. Germline assignment: CDR1 DFQATT and CDR2 SNEGSKA (reference sequence). CDR3 in amino acids: CSARSPLAGGSEQYF.

V is TRBV27 and J is TRBJ2-5. The CDR3 covers 15 residues. Germline CDR1 reads MNHEY; CDR2 reads SMNVEV (reference sequence). CDR3 sequence: CASSPSLYQAETQYF.

The CDR3 is CASSYGLAGGLYNEQFF. The genes are TRBV14 and TRBJ2-1; TCRdb calls TRBD2, which cannot be checked without DNA. The CDR3 is 17 residues long. CDR1 and CDR2 from the germline V gene are SGHDN and FVKESK.

The chain combines TRBV4-2 with TRBJ2-6. This CDR3 spans 16 amino acids. Germline assignment: CDR1 LGHNA and CDR2 YNFKEQ. The CDR3 reads CASSQDAFSGANVLTF.

CDR3 amino acids: CSASDGNTIYF. The chain couples TRBV20-1 to TRBJ1-3. This CDR3 is 11 amino acids long. CDR1 DFQATT and CDR2 SNEGSKA come from the germline V gene (reference sequence).

The chain uses TRBV20-1 and TRBJ2-7; there is no DNA to check the TCRdb D call of TRBD1. CDR1 DFQATT and CDR2 SNEGSKA come from the germline V gene (reference sequence). The CDR3 loop spans 14 amino acids. The CDR3 spells CSARGLTVDYEQYF.

The V and J genes are TRBV7-9 and TRBJ2-3; TCRdb gives TRBD1 as the D gene, but with no DNA this cannot be confirmed. This CDR3 region has 13 residues. Germline values: CDR1 SEHNR, CDR2 FQNEAQ (reference sequence). CDR3 protein: CASTQPPTDTQYF.

The chain couples TRBV27 to TRBJ2-5; TCRdb names TRBD1, which stays unverified in the absence of DNA. From germline, CDR1 is MNHEY and CDR2 SMNVEV (reference sequence). CDR3 length equals 14 residues. CDR3: CASSFWGTQETQYF.